Here is one TCR beta chain with its context. Its antigen is unknown. Per-base qualities were not stored, and no clone one base away is much larger. The data were taken from a study of T cells in Graves' hyperthyroidism and ophthalmopathy (dated by TCRdb to the late 2010s). About the study as a whole: Peripheral blood samples were taken at initial diagnosis, before any treatment was given. Prospective prediction of ophthalmopathy was tested in an independent validation cohort of approximately 18 hyperthyroidism patients and some 17 patients who later progressed to ophthalmopathy. In addition, the study compared T-cell repertoires in thyroid tissue and in blood from six Graves' hyperthyroidism patients. According to the paper, TCR Vbeta CDR3 sequencing was carried out on some 130 peripheral blood samples, which came from fewer than 50 ophthalmopathy, around 74 hyperthyroidism and some 17 progressor patients. After blood sampling, hyperthyroidism patients were treated with methimazole at a starting dose of 30 mg daily, and ophthalmopathy patients were treated with high-dose intravenous methylprednisolone. For training and testing, the 100 or so patients in the discovery cohort were randomly divided in a 7:3 ratio. A discovery cohort of around 98 patients, 43 with Graves' ophthalmopathy and approximately 55 with stable Graves' hyperthyroidism, was used to find distinguishing TCR V-J signatures. General findings and caveats noted by the study authors: No statistical method was used to fix the sample size in advance, and group allocation was not hidden from the investigators. Most expanded thyroid clonotypes (frequency above 0.001) were also detected in blood, suggesting blood repertoires may reflect thyroid immune responses. In cross-validation, a model built on a 13 V-J signature told ophthalmopathy apart from stable hyperthyroidism with 87.88% sensitivity and roughly 81% specificity, and in testing the same model reached 80%/75%. During validation, the model predicted progression to ophthalmopathy a median of approximately 7 months ahead of onset, with almost 71% sensitivity and roughly 75% specificity.

The CDR3 runs 12 residues from the cysteine to the phenylalanine. The DNA shown is the 36-base CDR3, in frame from base 1. The germline ends are 10 bases apart after V is trimmed by 7 bases and J by 4 bases. According to the germline V gene, CDR1 reads SQVTM and CDR2 reads ANQGSEA. Amplification of TCR beta CDR3 regions was carried out from RNA transcripts. A first-round RT-PCR of the TCR CDR3 used the HTBI primer set with the Qiagen OneStep RT-PCR kit. A second multiplex PCR round built the libraries, followed by size selection and purification. The libraries were sequenced on an Illumina HiSeq2000 using paired-end 100 bp reads. The original methods were these. SOAPnuke was used to process the raw data, with reads discarded if the reads contained adapters or uncalled bases, had a mean Phred below 15, or lacked an exact constant-primer or identifier match. High-quality paired reads were merged using COPE v1.2.5, and each unique nucleotide sequence was defined as a clonotype. MiTCR v1.1 was used to align clonotypes to the IMGT TRBV, TRBD and TRBJ reference segments. The analysis was restricted to V-J combinations with a frequency above 0.0001, which together covered roughly 99% of the repertoires. The TCS score was defined as the ratio of F50 (clonal expansion) to E x V (chaos), calculated using BLOSUM62-based TCRdist between CDR3 peptides within each V-J. Welch's t-statistics and random forest reduced fewer than 600 V-J features to 10 to 15, which were used in a naive Bayes classifier (R e1071). The public reads were reanalyzed by TCRdb: fastp trimming at Q25, MiXCR alignment, in-frame beta chains only. Entries that share a CDR3 protein sequence are merged under the most common genes and DNA. The V and J calls shown here were made by TCRdb, not taken from the authors' results. For this sample the table gives fewer than 800,000 distinct CDR3 sequences, of which about 15% were detected only once. Clones ranked in the top ten supply approximately 8.4% of the sample.

Stable Graves' hyperthyroidism was defined as the absence of progression to ophthalmopathy over 18 months of follow-up. Hyperthyroidism patients were aged 18 to 65 years and newly diagnosed, with disease duration of less than 2 months. Patients with uncontrolled infections, other autoimmune diseases, pregnancy or lactation were excluded. Diagnoses were established on the basis of clinical symptoms, serum thyroxine and TRAb, thyroid ultrasound, and orbital computed tomography. Ficoll-Paque density gradient centrifugation was used to isolate PBMCs from around 10 ml of fresh peripheral blood. Trizol reagent was used to extract total RNA, and RNA quality was then checked on an Agilent 2100 Bioanalyzer.

The sequenced sample was blood. The chain was built from TRBV29-1 and TRBJ2-2, with the D segment identity uncertain. The TCR was taken from a man aged 18 to 29 with Graves' hyperthyroidism. The DNA reads as follows: TGCAGCGCTGAGGCGATCACCGGGGAGCTGTTTTTT. It codes for CSAEAITGELFF.